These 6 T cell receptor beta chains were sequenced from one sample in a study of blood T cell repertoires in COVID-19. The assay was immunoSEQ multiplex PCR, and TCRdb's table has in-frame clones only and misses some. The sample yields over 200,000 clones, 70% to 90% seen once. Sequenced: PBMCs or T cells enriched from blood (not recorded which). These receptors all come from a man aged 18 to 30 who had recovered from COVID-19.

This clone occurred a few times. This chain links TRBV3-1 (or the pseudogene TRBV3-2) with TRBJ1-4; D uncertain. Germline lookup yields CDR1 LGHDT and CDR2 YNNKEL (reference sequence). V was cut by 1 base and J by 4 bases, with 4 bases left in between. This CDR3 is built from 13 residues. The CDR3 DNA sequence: TGTGCCAGCAGCCAAGTGAGTAATGAAAAACTGTTTTTT. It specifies CASSQVSNEKLFF.

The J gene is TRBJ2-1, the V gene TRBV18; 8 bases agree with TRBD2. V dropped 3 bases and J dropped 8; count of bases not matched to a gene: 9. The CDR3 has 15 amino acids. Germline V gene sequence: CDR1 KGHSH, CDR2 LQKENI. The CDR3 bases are TGTGCCAGCTCACCGTCGGAAGCGGGGGTGGATGAGCAGTTCTTC. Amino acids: CASSPSEAGVDEQFF.

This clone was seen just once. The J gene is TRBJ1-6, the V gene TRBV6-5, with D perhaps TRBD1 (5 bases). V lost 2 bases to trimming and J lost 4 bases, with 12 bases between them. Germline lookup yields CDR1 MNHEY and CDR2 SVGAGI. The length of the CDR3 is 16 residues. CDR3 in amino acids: CASSYTTAGYNSPLHF. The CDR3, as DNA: TGTGCCAGCAGTTACACCACTGCAGGGTATAATTCACCCCTCCACTTT.

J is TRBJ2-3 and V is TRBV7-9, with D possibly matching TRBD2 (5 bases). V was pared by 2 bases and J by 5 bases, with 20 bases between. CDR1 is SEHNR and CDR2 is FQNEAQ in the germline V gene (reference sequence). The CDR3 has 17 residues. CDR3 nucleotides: TGTGCCAGCAGCTTAAAGTCGGGGTCCGCAAGTGGAGATACGCAGTATTTT. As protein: CASSLKSGSASGDTQYF. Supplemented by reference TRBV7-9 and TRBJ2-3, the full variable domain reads DTGVSQNPRHKITKRGQNVTFRCDPISEHNRLYWYRQTLGQGPEFLTYFQNEAQLEKSRLLSDRFSAERPKGSFSTLEIQRTEQGDSAMYLCASSLKSGSASGDTQYFGPGTRLTVL.

CDR3 sequence: CASSGGQEAYEQYF. CDR3 DNA sequence: TGTGCCAGCAGTGGGGGACAGGAGGCATACGAGCAGTACTTC. This chain connects TRBV28 to TRBJ2-7; 8 bases are a match to TRBD1. CDR1 and CDR2 (germline): MDHEN, SYDVKM. V shed 5 bases, J shed 4 bases, and the junction held 7 bases outside the gene matches. This CDR3 region has 14 residues.

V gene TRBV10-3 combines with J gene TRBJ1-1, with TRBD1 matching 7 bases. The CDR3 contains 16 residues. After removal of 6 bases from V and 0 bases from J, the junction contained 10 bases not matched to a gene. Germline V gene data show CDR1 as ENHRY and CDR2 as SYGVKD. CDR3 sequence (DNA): TGTGCCATCAGCGAAAGGGACAGACCTTTGAACACTGAAGCTTTCTTT. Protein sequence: CAISERDRPLNTEAFF.